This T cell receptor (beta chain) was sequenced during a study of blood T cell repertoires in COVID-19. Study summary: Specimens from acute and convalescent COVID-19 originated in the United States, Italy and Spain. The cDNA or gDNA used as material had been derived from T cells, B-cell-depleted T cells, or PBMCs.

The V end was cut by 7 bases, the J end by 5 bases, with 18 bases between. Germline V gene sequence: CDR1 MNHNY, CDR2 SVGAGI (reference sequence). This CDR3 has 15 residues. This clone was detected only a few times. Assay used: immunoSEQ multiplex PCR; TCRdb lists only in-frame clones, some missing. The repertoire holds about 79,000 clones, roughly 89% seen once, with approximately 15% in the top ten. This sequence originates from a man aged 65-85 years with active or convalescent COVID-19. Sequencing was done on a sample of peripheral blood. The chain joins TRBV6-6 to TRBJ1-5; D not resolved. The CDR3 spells CASTDGASWDQPQHF. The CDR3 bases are TGTGCCAGCACCGACGGAGCTTCGTGGGATCAGCCCCAGCATTTT.